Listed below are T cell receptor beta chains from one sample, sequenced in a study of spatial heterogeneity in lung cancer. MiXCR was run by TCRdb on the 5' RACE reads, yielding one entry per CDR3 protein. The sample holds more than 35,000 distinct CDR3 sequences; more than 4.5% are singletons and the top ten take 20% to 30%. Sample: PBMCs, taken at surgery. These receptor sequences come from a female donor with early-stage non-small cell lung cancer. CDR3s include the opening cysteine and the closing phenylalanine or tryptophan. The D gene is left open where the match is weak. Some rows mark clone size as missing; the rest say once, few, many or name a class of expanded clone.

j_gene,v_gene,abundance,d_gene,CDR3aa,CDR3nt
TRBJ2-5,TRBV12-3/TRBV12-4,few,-,CASSRDWGETQYF,TGTGCCAGCAGTAGGGACTGGGGGGAGACCCAGTACTTC
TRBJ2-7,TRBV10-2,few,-,CATRRDTSYEQYF,TGCGCCACCAGGAGAGACACTTCCTACGAGCAGTACTTC
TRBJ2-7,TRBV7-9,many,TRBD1,CASTGQAAPGEQYF,TGTGCCAGCACTGGACAGGCGGCCCCCGGCGAGCAGTACTTC
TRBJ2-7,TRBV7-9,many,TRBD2,CASSAGTSGYEQYF,TGTGCCAGCAGTGCCGGGACTAGCGGCTACGAGCAGTACTTC
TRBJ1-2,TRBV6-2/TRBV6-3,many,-,CASSYDRFNGYTF,TGTGCCAGCAGTTACGACAGGTTCAATGGCTACACCTTC
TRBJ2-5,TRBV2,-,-,CASSGSREETQYF,TGTGCCAGCAGTGGAAGCAGGGAGGAGACCCAGTACTTC
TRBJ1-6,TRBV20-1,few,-,CSARGSSYNSPLHF,TGCAGTGCTAGGGGGAGCTCCTATAATTCACCCCTCCACTTT
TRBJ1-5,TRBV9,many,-,CASSVDGVSNQPQHF,TGTGCCAGCAGCGTAGATGGGGTCTCCAATCAGCCCCAGCATTTT
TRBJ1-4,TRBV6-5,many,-,CASSGGYGEKLFF,TGTGCCAGCTCCGGGGGATATGGTGAAAAACTGTTTTTT
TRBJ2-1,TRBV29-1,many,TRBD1,CSVQTGTGESYNEQFF,TGCAGCGTTCAAACCGGGACAGGGGAGTCCTACAATGAGCAGTTCTTC
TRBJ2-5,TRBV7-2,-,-,CASTIGADSQETQYF,TGTGCCAGCACTATAGGGGCGGACTCCCAAGAGACCCAGTACTTC
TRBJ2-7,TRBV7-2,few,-,CASRGGGYSYEQYF,TGTGCCAGCCGCGGCGGAGGGTACTCCTACGAGCAGTACTTC
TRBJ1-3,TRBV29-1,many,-,CSVTPVSGNTIYF,TGCAGCGTTACACCCGTCTCTGGAAACACCATATATTTT
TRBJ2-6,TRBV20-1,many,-,CSADRRTGANVLTF,TGCAGTGCTGACCGGAGGACTGGGGCCAACGTCCTGACTTTC
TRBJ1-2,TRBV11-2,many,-,CASSLGGAYGGYTF,TGTGCCAGCAGCTTGGGAGGGGCTTATGGTGGCTACACCTTC
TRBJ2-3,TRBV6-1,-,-,CASSVGYTDTQYF,TGTGCCAGCAGTGTAGGTTACACAGATACGCAGTATTTT
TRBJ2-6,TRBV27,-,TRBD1,CASSRVQTGEGANVLTF,TGTGCCAGCAGCCGTGTCCAAACAGGGGAAGGGGCCAACGTCCTGACTTTC
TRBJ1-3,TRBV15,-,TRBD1,CATSRPRGNAGNTIYF,TGTGCCACCAGCCGGCCCAGGGGGAATGCTGGAAACACCATATATTTT
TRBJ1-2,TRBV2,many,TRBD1,CASTGTGDGYTF,TGTGCCAGCACCGGGACAGGGGATGGCTACACCTTC
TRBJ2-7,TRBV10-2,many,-,CASSEPGLRIEQYF,TGCGCCAGCAGTGAGCCAGGACTTCGGATCGAGCAGTACTTC
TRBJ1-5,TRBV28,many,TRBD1,CASSFAQGGNQPQHF,TGTGCCAGCAGTTTTGCACAGGGGGGTAATCAGCCCCAGCATTTT
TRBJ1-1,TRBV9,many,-,CASSVGITNTEAFF,TGTGCCAGCAGCGTTGGGATCACGAACACTGAAGCTTTCTTT
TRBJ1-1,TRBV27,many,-,CASSDPPRATEAFF,TGTGCCAGCAGTGACCCCCCCAGGGCCACTGAAGCTTTCTTT
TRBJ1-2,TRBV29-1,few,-,CSVRRQGQIGQYGYTF,TGCAGCGTTCGAAGGCAGGGCCAAATCGGGCAGTATGGCTACACCTTC
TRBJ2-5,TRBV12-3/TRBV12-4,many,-,CASSSRTGRETQYF,TGTGCCAGCAGTTCTCGGACTGGTCGGGAAACCCAGTACTTC
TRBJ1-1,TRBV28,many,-,CASRSGVVTEAFF,TGTGCCAGCAGGTCCGGGGTGGTCACTGAAGCTTTCTTT
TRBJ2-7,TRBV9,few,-,CASSVIGSSEQYF,TGTGCCAGCAGCGTGATAGGCAGTTCCGAGCAGTACTTC
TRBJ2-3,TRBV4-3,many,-,CASSQYTDTQYF,TGCGCCAGCAGCCAATACACAGATACGCAGTATTTT
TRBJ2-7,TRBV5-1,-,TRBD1,CASSLPGGRNYEQYF,TGCGCCAGCAGCTTGCCAGGGGGCCGTAACTACGAGCAGTACTTC
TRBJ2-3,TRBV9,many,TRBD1,CASSVGTGIDTQYF,TGTGCCAGCAGCGTAGGGACAGGGATAGATACGCAGTATTTT
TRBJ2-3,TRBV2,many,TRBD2,CASRLRGADTQYF,TGTGCCAGCAGATTGCGGGGGGCAGATACGCAGTATTTT
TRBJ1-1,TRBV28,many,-,CASSLSTEFNTEAFF,TGTGCCAGCAGTTTAAGTACAGAATTCAACACTGAAGCTTTCTTT
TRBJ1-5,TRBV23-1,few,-,CASSQSKGDGNQPQHF,TGCGCCAGCAGTCAATCGAAAGGGGACGGCAATCAGCCCCAGCATTTT
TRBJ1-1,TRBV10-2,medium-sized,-,CASSEIEVGTEAFF,TGCGCCAGCAGTGAGATTGAGGTCGGCACTGAAGCTTTCTTT
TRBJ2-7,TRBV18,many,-,CASSPSNNDRHRYEQYF,TGTGCCAGCTCACCGAGTAATAACGACAGGCATCGCTACGAGCAGTACTTC
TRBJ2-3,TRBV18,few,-,CASSPSGTHTQYF,TGTGCCAGCTCCCCTTCCGGGACCCATACGCAGTATTTT
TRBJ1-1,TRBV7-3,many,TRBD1,CASSRTGGANTEAFF,TGTGCCAGCAGCAGGACAGGGGGCGCGAACACTGAAGCTTTCTTT
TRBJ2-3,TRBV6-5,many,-,CASRSSGTSTDTQYF,TGTGCCAGCAGAAGTAGCGGAACTAGCACAGATACGCAGTATTTT
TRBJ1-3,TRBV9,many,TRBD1,CASSVGPGQGSGNTIYF,TGTGCCAGCAGCGTAGGACCGGGACAGGGCTCTGGAAACACCATATATTTT
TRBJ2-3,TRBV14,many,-,CASSPYQGTDTQYF,TGTGCCAGCAGCCCCTACCAGGGTACAGATACGCAGTATTTT
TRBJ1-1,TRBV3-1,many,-,CASSQDLDRTEAFF,TGTGCCAGCAGCCAAGATCTTGACAGAACTGAAGCTTTCTTT
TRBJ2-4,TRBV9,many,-,CASSVGGIQYF,TGTGCCAGCAGCGTAGGGGGCATTCAGTACTTC
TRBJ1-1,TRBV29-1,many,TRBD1,CSVEGTVSNTEAFF,TGCAGCGTTGAGGGGACAGTCTCGAACACTGAAGCTTTCTTT
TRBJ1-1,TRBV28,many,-,CASSSGTLTMNTEAFF,TGTGCCAGCAGTTCCGGGACGCTAACCATGAACACTGAAGCTTTCTTT
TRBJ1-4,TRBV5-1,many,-,CASSLAYRDTEKLFF,TGCGCCAGCAGCTTGGCTTACAGAGACACAGAAAAACTGTTTTTT